The sequence of this TCR beta chain was determined in a study of OX40 agonist ivuxolimab in advanced cancers. Study-wide results and caveats: Nonresponders included some who also had low normalized T-cell clonal expansion.

The CDR3 extends over 13 amino acids. CDR1 SQVTM and CDR2 ANQGSEA come from the germline V gene. This clone has a single count. What it binds is unknown. Clones were sequenced by immunoSEQ multiplex PCR, and TCRdb holds only the in-frame ones, with some missing. The sample has 77,000 or so clones, around nine tenths seen once. Sample: CD4+ or CD8+ T cells sorted from blood, taken in a trial of the OX40 agonist ivuxolimab. This chain links TRBV29-1 with TRBJ2-1, with 9 bases aligning to TRBD2. The sequence came from an adult with an advanced solid tumor such as melanoma, head and neck, liver or kidney cancer. The CDR3, as DNA: TGCACCTGCCTTGGGCTAGCGGGATATGAGCAGTTCTTC. Encoded protein: CTCLGLAGYEQFF.